This entry concerns a single T cell receptor (beta chain). This sample was taken from a study of CD8 T cells in Susac syndrome. Random hexamers were used to reverse transcribe an amount of roughly 0.45 to 1 ug RNA. TCRdb redid the calling of the immunoSEQ multiplex PCR reads with MiXCR, one entry per CDR3 protein. Of 110,000 or so distinct CDR3 sequences listed, roughly 92% are singletons. The V gene end was trimmed by 7 bases and the J gene end by 5 bases; junction bases not matched to a gene: 17. The CDR3 runs 17 residues. This rearrangement joins TRBV23-1 to TRBJ1-5; 7 bases fit TRBD1. TRBV23-1 is placed among ORFs of uncertain function. The sequence was obtained from a human donor in good health. Source material: CD8+ T cells from PBMCs. The CDR3 reads CASTPFPNDREDQPQHF. The DNA for the CDR3 is TGCGCCAGCACCCCGTTCCCTAATGACAGGGAAGATCAGCCCCAGCATTTT.